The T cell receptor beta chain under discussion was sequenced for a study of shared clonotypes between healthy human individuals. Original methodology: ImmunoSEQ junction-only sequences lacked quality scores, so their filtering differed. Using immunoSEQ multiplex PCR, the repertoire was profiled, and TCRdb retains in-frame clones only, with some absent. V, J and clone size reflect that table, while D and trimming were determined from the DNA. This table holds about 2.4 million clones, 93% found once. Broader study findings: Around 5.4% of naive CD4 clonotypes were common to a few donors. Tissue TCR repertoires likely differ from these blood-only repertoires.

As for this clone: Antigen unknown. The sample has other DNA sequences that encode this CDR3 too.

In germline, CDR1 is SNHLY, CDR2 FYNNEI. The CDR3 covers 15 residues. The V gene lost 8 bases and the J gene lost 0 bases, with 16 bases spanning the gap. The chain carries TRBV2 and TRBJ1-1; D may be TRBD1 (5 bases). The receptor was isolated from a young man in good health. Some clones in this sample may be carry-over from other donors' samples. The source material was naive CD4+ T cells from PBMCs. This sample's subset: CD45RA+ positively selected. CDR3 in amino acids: CASSGGLGMNTEAFF. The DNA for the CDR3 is TGTGCCAGCTCCGGGGGATTGGGTATGAACACTGAAGCTTTCTTT.